The clone carrying this T cell receptor beta chain was seen a few times. Its antigen is still unknown. This record comes from a study of post-analysis software for immune sequencing data. Study results and caveats: The study found TRBV5-6, TRBV5-1 and TRBV20-1 among a handful of TRBV segments more frequent in patients than controls.

This CDR3 region has 15 residues. CDR1 is SGHRS, CDR2 YFSETQ, per germline. J lost 2 bases, V lost 1 base, and 3 bases had no gene match. Included in the TCR beta cDNA libraries were unique molecular identifiers. A single record per CDR3 protein comes from TCRdb applying MiXCR to the PCR reads. This table has a few hundred thousand distinct CDR3 sequences, 30% to 45% appearing once. The sequenced sample was blood. V gene TRBV5-1 combines with J gene TRBJ2-1, with 7 bases aligning to TRBD2. This TCR derives from a girl aged 10 to 17 with multiple sclerosis. In nucleotides, the CDR3 is TGCGCCAGCAGCTTGATGGGACTACCCTACAATGAGCAGTTCTTC. Translation: CASSLMGLPYNEQFF.